The 16 T cell receptor beta chains reported below all come from one sample, sequenced in a study of T cell repertoires in cytomegalovirus infection. Their antigen targets remain unknown. Each CDR3 protein gets one entry after TCRdb re-called the reads with MiXCR. This table has approximately 990,000 distinct CDR3 sequences, 31% appearing once. Sample: cultured CD8+ T cells from PBMCs, taken from culture after CMV antigen stimulation. These receptors all come from a human donor in good health (CMV status not recorded). Some clones in this sample may be carry-over from other donors' samples.

This clonotype was seen a few times. This chain uses TRBV7-9 with TRBJ1-2, with D possibly TRBD1 on 5 matching bases. Trimming stripped 6 bases from V and 0 bases from J, with 29 bases between. This CDR3 region has 20 residues. Per the germline V gene, CDR1 is SEHNR and CDR2 is FQNEAQ (reference sequence). The CDR3 sequence is CASRGVPALAPSLANYGYTF. For the CDR3, the DNA is TGTGCCAGCAGGGGGGTTCCGGCTCTGGCACCTTCGTTAGCTAACTATGGCTACACCTTC.

This clonotype was recorded a few times. V gene TRBV28 combines with J gene TRBJ2-7, with D possibly being TRBD1 (5 bases). The CDR3 runs to 15 residues. V was trimmed by 3 bases and J by 3 bases, leaving 15 bases between them. The germline V gene encodes CDR1 MDHEN and CDR2 SYDVKM. The CDR3: CASSLGDSYFYEQYV. The CDR3 region has the DNA TGTGCCAGCAGTTTGGGTGACAGTTACTTCTACGAGCAGTACGTC.

The V call is TRBV5-4, the J call TRBJ1-1; D may be TRBD1 (6 bases). Trimming removed 5 bases at V and 4 bases at J, with 12 bases between. This CDR3 region has 13 residues. Germline loops: CDR1 SGHNT, CDR2 YYREEE (reference sequence). As DNA, the CDR3 is TGTGCCAGCAGGTCAGGGGCGGGCACTGAAGCTTTCTTT. Translation: CASRSGAGTEAFF.

The chain links TRBV15 to TRBJ2-2; D gene ambiguous. V gave up 8 bases and J gave up 0 bases, with 4 bases separating them. Germline lookup yields CDR1 LNHNV and CDR2 YYDKDF (reference sequence). This CDR3 comprises 12 residues. Here the CDR3 reads CATLANTGELFF. In DNA, the CDR3 is TGTGCCACCTTGGCGAACACCGGGGAGCTGTTTTTT.

The chain joins TRBV6-1 to TRBJ2-6; D is unclear. The germline V and J ends were trimmed by 10 bases and 4 bases, with 11 bases remaining between them. The CDR3 has 13 amino acids. Germline lookup yields CDR1 MNHNS and CDR2 SASEGT. DNA of the CDR3: TGTGCCATTCCTACGTGGGGGGCCAACGTCCTGACTTTC. Its translation is CAIPTWGANVLTF.

This clonotype was counted only a few times. The V gene is TRBV7-9, the J gene TRBJ1-2; perhaps TRBD1 as D (5 bases). From germline, CDR1 is SEHNR and CDR2 FQNEAQ (reference sequence). CDR3 length equals 10 residues. The ends were cut back, 10 bases at V and 6 bases at J, with 9 bases in the middle. The CDR3 nucleotides are TGTGCCACCTCCAGGGATGGCTACACCTTC. Protein: CATSRDGYTF.

The table lists this clonotype with a few counts. The V and J genes are TRBV10-3 and TRBJ1-1; D gene unclear. Germline loops: CDR1 ENHRY, CDR2 SYGVKD. V was cut by 10 bases and J by 1 base, with 16 bases left in between. This CDR3 spans 14 amino acids. CDR3 coding DNA: TGTGCCACCCGAGGAGCAGGACCGAACACTGAAGCTTTCTTT. Amino acids: CATRGAGPNTEAFF.

This clonotype came up a few times. V usage is TRBV12-3 or TRBV12-4 and J usage is TRBJ2-1; unclear D gene. The CDR3 is made up of 11 amino acids. The V end lost 2 bases, the J end lost 9 bases, and 5 bases lay between the germline ends. In DNA, the CDR3 is TGTGCCAGCAGTTTAAGCGCTGAGCAGTTCTTC. Protein product: CASSLSAEQFF.

There are a few counts of this clonotype. V is TRBV7-2 and J is TRBJ2-2; 9 nucleotides match TRBD1. CDR3 size: 14 residues. With V trimmed by 5 bases and J by 6 bases, 4 bases remained unmatched. Germline V gene data show CDR1 as SGHTA and CDR2 as FQGNSA. As DNA, the CDR3 is TGTGCCAGCAGCCCCCGGGACAGGGCCGGGGAGCTGTTTTTT. It is translated as CASSPRDRAGELFF.

As to this clonotype: One end of the junction is discordant with germline, which a read error may explain. The genes are TRBV4-1 and TRBJ2-6; TRBD1 aligns across 11 bases. The CDR3 is 18 residues long. CDR1 and CDR2 from the germline V gene are MGHRA and YSYEKL. Written as DNA, the CDR3 is TGTGCCAGCAGCCCATGGACAGGGGGCATCTCTGGGGCCAACGTCCTGACTTTC. It yields the protein CASSPWTGGISGANVLTF.

This clonotype was seen only a few times. This sequence joins TRBV7-9 and TRBJ2-1; 8 bases are shared with TRBD1. The CDR3 has 15 amino acids. Germline V gene data show CDR1 as SEHNR and CDR2 as FQNEAQ (reference sequence). After removal of 4 bases from V and 6 bases from J, the junction contained 8 bases not matched to a gene. The CDR3 reads CASSSPDRAGNEQFF. The DNA for the CDR3 is TGTGCCAGCAGCTCACCGGACAGGGCCGGCAATGAGCAGTTCTTC. Using reference TRBV7-9 and TRBJ2-1 for the parts outside the CDR3, the full variable domain is DTGVSQNPRHKITKRGQNVTFRCDPISEHNRLYWYRQTLGQGPEFLTYFQNEAQLEKSRLLSDRFSAERPKGSFSTLEIQRTEQGDSAMYLCASSSPDRAGNEQFFGPGTRLTVL.

The gene calls are TRBV5-1 and TRBJ1-2, with a weak D call TRBD1 (6 bases). From germline, CDR1 is SGHRS and CDR2 YFSETQ. Trimming took off 4 bases at V and 4 bases at J, with 20 bases between the two ends. CDR3 size: 16 residues. The CDR3 DNA is TGCGCCAGCAGCGGGGGGTTCGGGGGCGCATCCTATGGCTACACCTTC. Protein sequence: CASSGGFGGASYGYTF. Filled out from reference TRBV5-1 and TRBJ1-2, the complete variable domain reads KAGVTQTPRYLIKTRGQQVTLSCSPISGHRSVSWYQQTPGQGLQFLFEYFSETQRNKGNFPGRFSGRQFSNSRSEMNVSTLELGDSALYLCASSGGFGGASYGYTFGSGTRLTVV.

In its sample, this clonotype was seen a few times. The chain recombines TRBV6-1 with TRBJ2-7, with D possibly matching TRBD1 (6 bases). From germline, CDR1 is MNHNS and CDR2 SASEGT. The V end was cut by 1 base, the J end by 2 bases, with 12 bases between. The CDR3 loop spans 15 amino acids. CDR3 sequence (DNA): TGTGCCAGCAGTGAAGGGGGGCCAACACCCTACGAGCAGTACTTC. This sequence encodes CASSEGGPTPYEQYF.

This sequence joins TRBV27 and TRBJ1-2; D call uncertain. The CDR3 length is 15 residues. Germline CDR1 is MNHEY and CDR2 is SMNVEV (reference sequence). V gave up 6 bases and J gave up 0 bases, with 14 bases separating them. This chain's CDR3 is CASSMRVGTNYGYTF. CDR3 nucleotides: TGTGCCAGCAGCATGCGGGTCGGAACTAACTATGGCTACACCTTC.

The rearrangement joins TRBV4-1 to TRBJ1-1, with a possible D match to TRBD1 (5 bases). In germline, CDR1 is MGHRA, CDR2 YSYEKL. The germline V and J ends were trimmed by 4 bases and 5 bases, with 17 bases remaining between them. The CDR3 totals 15 residues. In DNA, the CDR3 is TGCGCCAGCAGCCGAGGACCACGGGGGGGTACTGAAGCTTTCTTT. The encoded protein is CASSRGPRGGTEAFF.

This clonotype was seen only a few times. This sequence joins TRBV5-4 and TRBJ1-1, with D unresolved. The length of the CDR3 is 13 residues. V was cut by 5 bases and J by 1 base, with 9 bases left in between. CDR1 is SGHNT and CDR2 is YYREEE in the germline V gene (reference sequence). For the CDR3, the DNA is TGTGCCAGCAGACCGACACAGAACACTGAAGCTTTCTTT. It yields the protein CASRPTQNTEAFF.